Shown below are 2 T cell receptor beta chains from a single sample sequenced in a study of OX40 agonist ivuxolimab in advanced cancers. Profiling relied on immunoSEQ multiplex PCR, and the TCRdb table lists in-frame clones only, not all of them. The sample lists 130,000 or so clones, around 93% occurring once. The source material was CD4+ or CD8+ T cells sorted from blood, sampled in a trial of the OX40 agonist ivuxolimab. These receptors originate from an adult with an advanced solid tumor such as melanoma, head and neck, liver or kidney cancer.

The rearrangement links TRBV4-1 to TRBJ1-3, with D possibly being TRBD1 (5 bases). The CDR3 extends over 16 amino acids. The V end was cut by 2 bases, the J end by 2 bases, with 13 bases between. From germline, CDR1 is MGHRA and CDR2 YSYEKL. The CDR3 bases are TGCGCCAGCAGCCAACCTACGGGGGATCCTGGAAACACCATATATTTT. Translation gives CASSQPTGDPGNTIYF.

The gene calls are TRBV19 and TRBJ2-7; 11 nucleotides match TRBD2. V was clipped by 6 bases and J by 2 bases; unmatched bases: 3. Germline CDR1 LNHDA, CDR2 SQIVND (reference sequence). The CDR3 sequence is 14 residues long. The CDR3 here is CASRTSGGPYEQYF. In DNA, the CDR3 is TGTGCCAGTAGAACTAGCGGGGGACCCTACGAGCAGTACTTC.